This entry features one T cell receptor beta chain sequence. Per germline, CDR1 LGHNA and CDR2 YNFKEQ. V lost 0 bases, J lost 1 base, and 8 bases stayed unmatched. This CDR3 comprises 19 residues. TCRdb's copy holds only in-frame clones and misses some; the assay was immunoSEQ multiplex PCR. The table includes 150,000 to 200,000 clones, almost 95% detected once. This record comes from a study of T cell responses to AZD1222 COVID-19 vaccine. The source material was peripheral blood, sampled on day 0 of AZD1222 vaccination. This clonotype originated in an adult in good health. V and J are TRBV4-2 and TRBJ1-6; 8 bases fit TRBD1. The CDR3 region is CASSQDPSGGESYNSPLHF. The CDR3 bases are TGTGCCAGCAGCCAAGATCCCTCAGGGGGCGAATCCTATAATTCACCCCTCCACTTT.